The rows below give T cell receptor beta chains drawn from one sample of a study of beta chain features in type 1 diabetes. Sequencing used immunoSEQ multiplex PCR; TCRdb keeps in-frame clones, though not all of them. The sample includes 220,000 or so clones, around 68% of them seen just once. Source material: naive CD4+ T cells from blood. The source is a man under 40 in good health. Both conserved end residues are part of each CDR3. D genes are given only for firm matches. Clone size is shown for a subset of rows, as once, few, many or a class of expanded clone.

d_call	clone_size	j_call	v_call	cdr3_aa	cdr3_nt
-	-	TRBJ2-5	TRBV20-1	CSASQETQYF	TGCAGTGCTTCGCAAGAGACCCAGTACTTC
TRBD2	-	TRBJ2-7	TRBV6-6	CASTGTSGSSYEQYF	TGTGCCAGCACCGGGACTAGCGGGAGCTCCTACGAGCAGTACTTC
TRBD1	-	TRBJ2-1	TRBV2	CASSQQGVSYNEQFF	TGTGCCAGCAGCCAACAGGGGGTCTCCTACAATGAGCAGTTCTTC
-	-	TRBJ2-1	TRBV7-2	CASSLESNNEQFF	TGTGCCAGCAGCTTAGAAAGTAACAATGAGCAGTTCTTC
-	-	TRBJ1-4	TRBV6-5	CASSYSTGLEKLFF	TGTGCCAGCAGTTACTCTACAGGCCTTGAAAAACTGTTTTTT
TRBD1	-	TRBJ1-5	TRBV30	CAWSRGPVIQPQHF	TGTGCCTGGAGCAGGGGGCCGGTAATCCAGCCCCAGCATTTT
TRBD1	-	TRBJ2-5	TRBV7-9	CASSFTYTWTGSGETQYF	TGTGCCAGCAGCTTTACTTATACTTGGACAGGGTCTGGGGAGACCCAGTACTTC
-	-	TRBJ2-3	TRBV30	CAWSLSLDTQYF	TGTGCCTGGAGTCTTTCCCTGGATACGCAGTATTTT
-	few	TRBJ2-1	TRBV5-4	CASSSPLGEQFF	TGTGCCAGCAGCTCCCCTCTCGGTGAGCAGTTCTTC
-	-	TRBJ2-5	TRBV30	CAWTPGDPETQYF	TGTGCCTGGACTCCAGGGGATCCAGAGACCCAGTACTTC
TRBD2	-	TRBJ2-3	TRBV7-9	CASSLMTSGVTDTQYF	TGTGCCAGCAGCCTCATGACTAGCGGTGTCACAGATACGCAGTATTTT
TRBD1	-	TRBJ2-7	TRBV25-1	CASSAVTGQGAYEQYF	TGTGCCAGCAGTGCGGTTACGGGACAGGGGGCCTACGAGCAGTACTTC
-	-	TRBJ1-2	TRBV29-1	CSVGTTYGYTF	TGCAGCGTTGGCACAACCTATGGCTACACCTTC
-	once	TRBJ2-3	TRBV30	CAWGTSGDTQYF	TGTGCCTGGGGTACGAGCGGAGATACGCAGTATTTT
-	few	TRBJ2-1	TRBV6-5	CASSSGLNSYNEQFF	TGTGCCAGCAGTTCTGGACTTAACTCCTACAATGAGCAGTTCTTC
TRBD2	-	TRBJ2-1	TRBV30	CAWSKGLAPYNEQFF	TGTGCCTGGAGTAAGGGACTAGCGCCATACAATGAGCAGTTCTTC
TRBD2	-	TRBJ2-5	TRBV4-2	CASSQGWLAGKETQYF	TGTGCCAGCAGCCAAGGTTGGCTAGCGGGGAAAGAGACCCAGTACTTC
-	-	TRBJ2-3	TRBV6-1	CASSNHGPDTQYF	TGTGCCAGCAGTAACCACGGGCCAGATACGCAGTATTTT
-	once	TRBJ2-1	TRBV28	CASSLPASNEQFF	TGTGCCAGCAGTTTACCAGCGTCCAATGAGCAGTTCTTC
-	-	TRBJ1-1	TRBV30	CAWSITGTEAFF	TGTGCCTGGAGTATCACTGGAACTGAAGCTTTCTTT
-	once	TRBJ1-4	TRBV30	CAWSVPGVGEKLFF	TGTGCCTGGAGTGTGCCGGGGGTTGGTGAAAAACTGTTTTTT
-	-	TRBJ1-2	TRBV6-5	CASSYQGLDGYTF	TGTGCCAGCAGTTACCAGGGGTTAGATGGCTACACCTTC
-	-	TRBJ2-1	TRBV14	CASSLGGNGREQFF	TGTGCCAGCAGCCTGGGAGGTAATGGTCGGGAGCAGTTCTTC
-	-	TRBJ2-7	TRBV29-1	CSVEDRGYEQYF	TGCAGCGTTGAAGATCGGGGTTACGAGCAGTACTTC
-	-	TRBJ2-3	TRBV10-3	CAISERQGIDTQYF	TGTGCCATCAGTGAACGGCAGGGCATCGATACGCAGTATTTT
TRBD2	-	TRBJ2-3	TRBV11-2	CASSFFLAGEWTSTDTQYF	TGTGCCAGCAGCTTTTTCTTAGCGGGAGAGTGGACTAGCACAGATACGCAGTATTTT
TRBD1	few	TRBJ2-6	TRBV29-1	CSARTGTGANVLTF	TGCAGCGCTCGGACAGGGACTGGGGCCAACGTCCTGACTTTC
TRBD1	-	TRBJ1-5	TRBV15	CATSRGQGAVKSNQPQHF	TGTGCCACCAGCAGAGGACAGGGGGCTGTGAAAAGCAATCAGCCCCAGCATTTT